This TCR beta chain was sequenced for a study of shared clonotypes between healthy human individuals (dated by TCRdb to 2020 to 2021). For the study in its entirety: Two women and three men aged 18 to 49 years were included in the cohort. Blood TCR repertoires of about five healthy adults were deeply sequenced to estimate repertoire size and the extent of clonotype sharing between individuals. Per donor, leukapheresis produced somewhere between about 0.94 and 9 billion PBMCs. Libraries were prepared and TCR repertoires were sequenced by different laboratories using diverse techniques, in order to increase sequencing depth and limit assay-specific biases. For each donor, CD4 naive and CD4 memory were each run on three plates, CD8 naive on two plates, and CD8 memory on one plate. The research as a whole found: Larger estimated clonotype richness was generally found for naive subsets than for memory subsets. Rarefaction of sorted-subset datasets indicated incomplete sequencing despite the large sequencing depth. Pairwise subsampling led to the expectation that sequencing depth would affect the degree of clonotype sharing among donors. The small number of donors limited the genetic and exposure-history diversity represented. Only blood was sampled, and tissue TCR repertoires likely differ from those in blood. Compared with non-shared clonotypes, the clonotypes found in all four sorted-subset donors had higher generation probabilities. Sharing across a few donors was observed for approximately 4.6% of naive CD4, around 3.5% of naive CD8, over 2% of memory CD4, and about 0.4% of memory CD8 clonotypes.

CD8 naive samples were obtained by positive selection for CCR7 among CD45RO-negative cells, yielding a CD45RA+CCR7+ population from which TemRA cells were excluded. Healthy HIV-negative adults with no recently reported acute infections or vaccinations were included as donors. All donors were Caucasian adults living in Nashville, Tennessee, USA. Blood was obtained by leukapheresis, after which PBMCs were separated by Ficoll-Histopaque density gradient centrifugation and cryopreserved in liquid nitrogen vapor phase. Purity and quantity of every magnetically sorted T cell population were checked by analytical flow cytometry. Each sorted fraction had its genomic DNA isolated and then quantified by UV absorbance on a Nanodrop 2000c. TCR CDR3 regions were amplified from genomic DNA by multiplex PCR using the deep immunoSEQ assay. Extracted genomic DNA from each cell subset was distributed evenly across all wells of several immunoSEQ 96-well plates, and each plate was treated as a replicate. Each replicate PCR for sorted subsets received 200 ng genomic DNA, equal to 28,000 or so T cell genomes. The purified libraries were quantified using a Qubit 3.0 fluorometer, sized with a Bioanalyzer 2100, and then quantified again using the KAPA Library Quantification kit. Every immunoSEQ 96-well plate was sequenced on a dedicated single-read 150-cycle Illumina NextSeq 550 flow cell. Processing in the source paper ran as follows. Because the immunoSEQ output included only junctional sequences and no quality scores, the filtering could not be the same as the filtering used for full-length reads. Sequences were annotated with PyIR, a Python wrapper for IgBLAST v1.9, and V/J genes and CDR3 were assigned using IMGT germline references. Any read was removed if the V/J assignment was weak (E-value above 1e-6), the CDR3 was missing, or the read contained stop codons, out-of-frame junctions, or ambiguous translated residues. V3J clonotypes were defined as sequences sharing an identical inferred V gene, J gene, and CDR3 amino acid sequence. The percentage overlap between two repertoires was calculated by dividing the number of shared unique clonotypes by the size of the smaller repertoire. RTK rarefaction, the Chao1 estimator, and Recon v2.1 estimates of unobserved clonotypes were used to assess repertoire richness. OLGA was used to compute generation probabilities for all TCRbeta clonotypes that the gDNA method yielded from a few donors. In TCRdb, the immuneACCESS table is reduced to in-frame sequences with V and J assigned. These tables do not hold every clone; where another copy was compared, an unresolved V gene accounts for under half, and the others remain unexplained. That table gives V, J and clone size, and the DNA gave D and trimming. Counted in this sample were approximately 740,000 clones; approximately 92% of them appeared once. The top ten clonotypes cover around 24% of the sample.

This clone has only one observation. Its antigen remains unidentified. Base qualities are missing; no much larger clone stands one base away. The germline V gene specifies MNHNS as CDR1 and SASEGT as CDR2. V is cut back by 8 bases and J by 5 bases, with 3 bases in the junction unmatched. The CDR3, from cysteine to phenylalanine, totals 12 residues. Just the 36-base CDR3 DNA is kept, in frame starting at base 1. The receptor was derived from a man younger than 40 in good health. Sequenced: naive CD8+ T cells sorted from blood. This sample's cell subset or site label indicates: CD45RA+CCR7+. This chain is built from TRBV6-1 and TRBJ2-1; 7 bases in the junction line up with TRBD2. The DNA reads as follows: TGTGCCAGCGATAGCGGGCACAATGAGCAGTTCTTC. The translation is CASDSGHNEQFF.